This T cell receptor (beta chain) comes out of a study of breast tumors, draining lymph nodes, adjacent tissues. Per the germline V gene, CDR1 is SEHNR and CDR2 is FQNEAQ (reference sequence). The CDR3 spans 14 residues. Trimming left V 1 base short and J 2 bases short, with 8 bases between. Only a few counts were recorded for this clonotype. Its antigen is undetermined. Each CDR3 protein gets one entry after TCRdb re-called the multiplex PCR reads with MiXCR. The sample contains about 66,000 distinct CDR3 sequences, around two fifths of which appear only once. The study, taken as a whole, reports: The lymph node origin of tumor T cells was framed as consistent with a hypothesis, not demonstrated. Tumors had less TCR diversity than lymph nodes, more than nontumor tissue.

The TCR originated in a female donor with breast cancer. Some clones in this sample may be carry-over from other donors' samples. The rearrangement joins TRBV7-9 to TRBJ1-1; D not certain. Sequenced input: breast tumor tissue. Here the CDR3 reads CASSLVRVNTEAFF. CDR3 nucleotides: TGTGCCAGCAGCTTAGTACGGGTTAACACTGAAGCTTTCTTT.